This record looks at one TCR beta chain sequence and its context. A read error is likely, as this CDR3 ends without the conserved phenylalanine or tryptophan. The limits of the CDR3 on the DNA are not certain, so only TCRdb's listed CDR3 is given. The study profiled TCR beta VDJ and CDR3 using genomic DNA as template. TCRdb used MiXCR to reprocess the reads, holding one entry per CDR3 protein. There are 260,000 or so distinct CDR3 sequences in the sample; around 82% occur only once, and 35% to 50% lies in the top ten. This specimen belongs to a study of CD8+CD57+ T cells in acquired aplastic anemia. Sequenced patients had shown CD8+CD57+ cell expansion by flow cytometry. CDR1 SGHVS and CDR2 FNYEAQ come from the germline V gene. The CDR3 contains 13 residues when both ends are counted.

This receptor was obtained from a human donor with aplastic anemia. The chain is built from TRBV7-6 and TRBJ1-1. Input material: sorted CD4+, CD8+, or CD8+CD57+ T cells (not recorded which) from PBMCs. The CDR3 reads CASSSLRLLSPLH.